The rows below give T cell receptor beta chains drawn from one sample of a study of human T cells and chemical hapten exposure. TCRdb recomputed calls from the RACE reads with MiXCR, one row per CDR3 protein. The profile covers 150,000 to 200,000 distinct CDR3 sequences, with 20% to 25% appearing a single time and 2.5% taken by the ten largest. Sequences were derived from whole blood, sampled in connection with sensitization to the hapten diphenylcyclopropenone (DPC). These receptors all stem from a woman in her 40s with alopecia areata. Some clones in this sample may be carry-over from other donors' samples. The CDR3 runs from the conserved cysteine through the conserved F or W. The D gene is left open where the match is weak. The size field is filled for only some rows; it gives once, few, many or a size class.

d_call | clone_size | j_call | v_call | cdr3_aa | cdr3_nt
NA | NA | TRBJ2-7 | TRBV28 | CASNQGQPPYEQYF | TGTGCCAGCAACCAGGGGCAGCCTCCCTACGAGCAGTACTTC
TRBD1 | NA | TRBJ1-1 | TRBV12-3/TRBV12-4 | CASSRDRMNTEAFF | TGTGCCAGCAGCCGGGACAGGATGAACACTGAAGCTTTCTTT
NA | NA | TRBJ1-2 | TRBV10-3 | CAISESAVYGYTF | TGTGCCATCAGTGAGTCAGCAGTATATGGCTACACCTTC
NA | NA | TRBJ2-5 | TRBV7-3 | CASSLRQEETQYF | TGTGCCAGCAGCTTAAGACAGGAAGAGACCCAGTACTTC
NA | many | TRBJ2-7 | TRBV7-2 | CASSSGLLAYF | TGTGCCAGCAGTTCTGGACTCCTCGCGTACTTC
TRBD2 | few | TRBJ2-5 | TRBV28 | CASRPRLAALRETQYF | TGTGCCAGCAGACCCAGACTAGCGGCCCTTCGGGAGACCCAGTACTTC
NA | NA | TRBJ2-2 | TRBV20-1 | CSAIPGHKNTGELFF | TGCAGTGCCATCCCGGGACACAAGAACACCGGGGAGCTGTTTTTT
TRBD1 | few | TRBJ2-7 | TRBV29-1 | CSVRGQGAGEQYF | TGCAGCGTTCGGGGACAGGGGGCGGGGGAGCAGTACTTC
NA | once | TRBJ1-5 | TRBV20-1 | CSARERASSNQPQHF | TGCAGTGCTAGAGAGCGGGCTTCCTCTAATCAGCCCCAGCATTTT
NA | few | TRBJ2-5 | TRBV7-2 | CASSLSWQETQYF | TGTGCCAGCAGTCTAAGCTGGCAAGAGACCCAGTACTTC
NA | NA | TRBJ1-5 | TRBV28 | CASRSTWTPVLANQPQHF | TGTGCCAGCAGATCAACCTGGACCCCCGTCCTAGCAAATCAGCCCCAGCATTTT
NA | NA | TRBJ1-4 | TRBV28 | CASSLRRGSINEKLFF | TGTGCCAGCAGTTTACGTCGGGGCTCCATAAATGAAAAACTGTTTTTT
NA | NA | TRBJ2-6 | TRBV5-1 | CASKVTFTSGANVLTF | TGCGCCAGCAAGGTGACATTCACCTCTGGGGCCAACGTCCTGACTTTC
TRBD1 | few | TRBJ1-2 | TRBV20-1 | CSARDRDRAGGYTF | TGCAGTGCTAGAGATCGGGACAGGGCCGGTGGCTACACCTTC
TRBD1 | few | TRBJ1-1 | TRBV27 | CASKPGQGAGTEAFF | TGTGCCAGCAAACCGGGACAGGGGGCCGGCACTGAAGCTTTCTTT
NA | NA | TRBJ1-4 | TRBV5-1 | CASSVTGAQGEKLFF | TGCGCCAGCAGCGTCACGGGGGCGCAGGGGGAAAAACTGTTTTTT
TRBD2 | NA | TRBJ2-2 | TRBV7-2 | CASSLGREDTGELFF | TGTGCCAGCAGCTTAGGGCGGGAGGACACCGGGGAGCTGTTTTTT
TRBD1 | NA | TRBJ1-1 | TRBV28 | CASSPWDRRGTEAFF | TGTGCCAGCAGTCCCTGGGACAGGAGGGGCACTGAAGCTTTCTTT
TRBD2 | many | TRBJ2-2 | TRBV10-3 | CATASGSGSRTGELFF | TGTGCCACCGCTTCGGGTAGCGGGAGCAGAACCGGGGAGCTGTTTTTT
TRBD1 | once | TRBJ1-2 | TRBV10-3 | CVISVRLTGDYGYTF | TGTGTCATCAGTGTACGTTTGACAGGGGACTATGGCTACACCTTC
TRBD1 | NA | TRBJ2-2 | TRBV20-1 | CSAPTGGANTGELFF | TGCAGTGCCCCGACAGGGGGTGCGAACACCGGGGAGCTGTTTTTT
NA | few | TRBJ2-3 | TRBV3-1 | CASSQDSQVDTQYF | TGTGCCAGCAGCCAAGACTCCCAGGTCGATACGCAGTATTTT
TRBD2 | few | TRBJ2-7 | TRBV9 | CASSVAGGLAGEIAYEQYF | TGTGCCAGCAGCGTAGCCGGGGGTCTAGCGGGAGAGATAGCCTACGAGCAGTACTTC
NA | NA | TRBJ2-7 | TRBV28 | CASSPTGTFAYEQYF | TGTGCCAGCAGCCCGACCGGAACCTTTGCCTACGAGCAGTACTTC
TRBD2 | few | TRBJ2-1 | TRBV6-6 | CASSKAGGPVEQFF | TGTGCCAGCAGTAAAGCGGGAGGGCCGGTTGAGCAGTTCTTC
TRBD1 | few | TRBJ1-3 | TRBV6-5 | CASKIDRGRNTIYF | TGTGCCAGCAAGATAGACAGGGGGAGAAACACCATATATTTT
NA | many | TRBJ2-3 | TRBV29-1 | CSVEFPADTQYF | TGCAGCGTTGAGTTCCCCGCAGATACGCAGTATTTT
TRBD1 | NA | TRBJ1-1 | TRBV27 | CASSPDRGPEAFF | TGTGCCAGCAGTCCAGACAGGGGTCCTGAAGCTTTCTTT
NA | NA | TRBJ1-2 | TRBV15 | CATSRPPGDGGYTF | TGTGCCACCAGCCGCCCCCCAGGGGATGGTGGCTACACCTTC
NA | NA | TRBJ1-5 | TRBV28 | CASSFLRNQPQHF | TGTGCCAGCAGTTTTTTACGTAATCAGCCCCAGCATTTT
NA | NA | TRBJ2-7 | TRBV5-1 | CASSLTGPTLSYEQYF | TGCGCCAGCAGCTTAACTGGACCCACCCTGAGCTACGAGCAGTACTTC
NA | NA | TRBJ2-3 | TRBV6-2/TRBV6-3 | CASSATETSTDTQYF | TGTGCCAGCAGTGCGACAGAAACTAGCACAGATACGCAGTATTTT
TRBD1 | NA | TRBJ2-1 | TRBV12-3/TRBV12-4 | CASSTGQARQQFF | TGTGCCAGCAGCACCGGACAGGCCCGCCAGCAGTTCTTC
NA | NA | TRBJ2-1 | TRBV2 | CASSGDRSSYNEQFF | TGTGCCAGCAGTGGCGACAGGAGCTCCTACAATGAGCAGTTCTTC
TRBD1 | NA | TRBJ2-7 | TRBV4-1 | CASSRTRGQVSYEQYF | TGCGCCAGCAGTAGGACTCGAGGACAGGTCTCCTACGAGCAGTACTTC
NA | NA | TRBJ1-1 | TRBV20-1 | CSARAPPGRQEAFF | TGCAGTGCTAGAGCCCCCCCGGGACGGCAAGAAGCTTTCTTT
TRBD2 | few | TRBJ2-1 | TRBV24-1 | CAVGRTSGPNEQFF | TGTGCCGTAGGAAGGACTAGCGGCCCCAATGAGCAGTTCTTC